At least ten counts were recorded for the clone carrying this T cell receptor beta chain. This CDR3 has 13 amino acids. V lost 5 bases to trimming and J lost 1 base, with 6 bases between them. Germline V lookup: CDR1 KGHSH, CDR2 LQKENI. Patients showing uncontrolled infection, other autoimmune disease, pregnancy or lactation were ineligible. The entry originates in a study of T cells in Graves' hyperthyroidism and ophthalmopathy. Amplified TCR beta CDR3 regions came from RNA transcripts. HTBI primers were used for first-round RT-PCR of the TCR CDR3. TCRdb passed the multiplex PCR reads through MiXCR, listing each CDR3 protein once. The table has around 350,000 distinct CDR3 sequences, approximately 18% seen once; the top ten hold approximately 35%.

The TCR originated in a woman between 25 and 40 years old with Graves' hyperthyroidism that later progressed to Graves' ophthalmopathy. The specimen was blood. The chain carries TRBV18 and TRBJ1-5; D ambiguous. This chain's CDR3 is CASSEQSNQPQHF. CDR3 coding DNA: TGTGCCAGCTCAGAGCAGAGCAATCAGCCCCAGCATTTT.